This T cell receptor (beta chain) was recorded in a study of graft-versus-host responses after intestinal transplantation. In the study overall: Recipients were all induced with anti-thymocyte globulin, then given tacrolimus and steroids for roughly 3 years. Study findings and constraints: Among circulating GvH clones, peak levels were associated with early post-transplant declines in HvG clones. GvH clones were found in recipient marrow; some appeared first in ileum or blood.

The table came from immunoSEQ multiplex PCR; TCRdb's copy has only in-frame clones and leaves some out. Of about 85,000 clones listed, 75% to 95% are singletons. The CDR3 sequence is 12 residues long. V lost 5 bases and J lost 3, with 8 bases in between. CDR1 and CDR2 from the germline V gene are MNHEY and SMNVEV (reference sequence). Concerning this clone: Its antigen is undetermined.

The source of this sequence is a human donor who was the organ donor for an intestinal transplant. The V call is TRBV27, the J call TRBJ2-7, with D tentatively TRBD2 (5 bases). The source material was unstimulated CD8+ T cells sorted from spleen or lymph node cells, sampled before transplant. The CDR3 DNA sequence: TGTGCCAGCAGTGGAAGCGGCTACGAGCAGTACTTC. Protein product: CASSGSGYEQYF.